One sample yielded the 13 T cell receptor beta chains listed below, sequenced in a study of beta chain features in type 1 diabetes. The sequenced template was cDNA made from the entire isolated RNA. Measured with immunoSEQ multiplex PCR; TCRdb has only the in-frame clones, and not every one. The table lists roughly 450,000 clones, more than 11% of them singletons. Sequencing used naive CD4+ T cells from blood. The receptors here all came from a man aged 25-40 years in good health.

The chain has TRBV19 and TRBJ2-7; D ambiguous. The CDR3 totals 15 residues. Germline CDR1 LNHDA, CDR2 SQIVND (reference sequence). Trimming pared 5 bases from V and 4 bases from J, leaving 18 bases between. The CDR3, as DNA: TGTGCCAGTAGTTCGCCGGGCCAAGTCCCATACGAGCAGTACTTC. Translation: CASSSPGQVPYEQYF.

This clone was recorded a few times. The chain carries TRBV7-2 and TRBJ2-5; 10 nucleotides line up with TRBD1. The germline V gene encodes CDR1 SGHTA and CDR2 FQGNSA. The CDR3 has 16 amino acids. V shed 5 bases, J shed 5 bases, and the junction held 11 bases outside the gene matches. CDR3 residues: CASSPRDRGRRETQYF. CDR3 coding DNA: TGTGCCAGCAGCCCCCGAGACAGGGGGCGGCGGGAGACCCAGTACTTC.

Only a few counts were recorded for this clone. CDR3 sequence (DNA): TGTGCCAGTAGTATATGGGTCGGAGCCGAGCAGTACTTC. Its translation is CASSIWVGAEQYF. This chain links TRBV19 with TRBJ2-7; D gene unclear. Deletions cut 2 bases from V and 6 bases from J, with 11 bases between. The CDR3 is 13 amino acids. Per germline, CDR1 LNHDA and CDR2 SQIVND (reference sequence).

A few counts support this clone. The chain combines TRBV4-3 with TRBJ2-1, with no clear D. The CDR3 totals 14 residues. V lost 0 bases, J lost 4 bases, and 7 bases lay in between. From germline, CDR1 is LGHNA and CDR2 YSLEER. CDR3 region: CASSQEIRYNEQFF. In nucleotides, the CDR3 is TGCGCCAGCAGCCAAGAAATCCGGTACAATGAGCAGTTCTTC.

There are a few counts of this clone. The J gene is TRBJ2-7, the V gene TRBV10-2; weak D call: TRBD2 (6 bases). The germline V gene encodes CDR1 WSHSY and CDR2 SAAADI. The ends were cut back, 4 bases at V and 2 bases at J, with 15 bases in the middle. This CDR3 has 15 amino acids. CDR3 nucleotides: TGCGCCAGCAGTGCGGCGCGGGGCCTCACCTACGAGCAGTACTTC. Protein product: CASSAARGLTYEQYF.

The J gene is TRBJ2-3, the V gene TRBV6-5; D gene uncertain. V shed 0 bases and J shed 4 bases, with 8 bases lying between them. From germline, CDR1 is MNHEY and CDR2 SVGAGI. The CDR3 extends over 14 amino acids. The CDR3 protein is CASSYSRLSDTQYF. The CDR3, as DNA: TGTGCCAGCAGTTACTCGAGGCTCTCAGATACGCAGTATTTT.

The chain uses TRBV7-6 and TRBJ2-1, with 7 bases lining up with TRBD1. The CDR3 runs to 16 residues. V was clipped by 1 base and J by 2 bases; unmatched bases: 5. CDR1 is SGHVS, CDR2 FNYEAQ, per germline. The CDR3 DNA reads as TGTGCCAGCAGCTTAGGGGGGACAGTTCCCTACAATGAGCAGTTCTTC. This sequence encodes CASSLGGTVPYNEQFF. Complete variable domain (other parts from reference TRBV7-6 and TRBJ2-1): GAGVSQSPRYKVTKRGQDVALRCDPISGHVSLYWYRQALGQGPEFLTYFNYEAQQDKSGLPNDRFSAERPEGSISTLTIQRTEQRDSAMYRCASSLGGTVPYNEQFFGPGTRLTVL.

CDR3 in amino acids: CATSLDRRYGYTF. The CDR3 DNA is TGTGCCACCAGCCTCGACAGAAGATATGGCTACACCTTC. The V gene is TRBV15, the J gene TRBJ1-2, with TRBD1 as a possible D gene (5 bases). The V gene's germline CDR1 is LNHNV and CDR2 YYDKDF (reference sequence). Trimming took off 5 bases at V and 5 bases at J, with 12 bases between the two ends. CDR3 length equals 13 residues.

As for this clone: The same CDR3 arises from other DNA sequences in this sample as well. The V and J genes are TRBV9 and TRBJ2-5; 7 bases are a match to TRBD1. CDR3 size: 14 residues. V shed 0 bases and J 3 bases; nucleotides not matched to a gene: 2. The germline V gene has CDR1 SGDLS and CDR2 YYNGEE. The DNA for the CDR3 is TGTGCCAGCAGCGTAGGCCAGGGGGAAGAGACCCAGTACTTC. Translated: CASSVGQGEETQYF.

This clone has only a few counts. CDR3 in DNA: TGTGCCAGCAGTGAATTAGAGGGCAGGCCCCACGAGCAGTACGTC. Protein product: CASSELEGRPHEQYV. The chain employs TRBV6-1 and TRBJ2-7; D might be TRBD2 (5 bases). Germline values: CDR1 MNHNS, CDR2 SASEGT. This CDR3 region has 15 residues. Trimming pared 2 bases from V and 5 bases from J, leaving 16 bases between.

This clone was counted only a few times. Other DNA variants within this sample encode the same CDR3. The chain couples TRBV7-9 to TRBJ2-3; TRBD2 is a possible D gene (6 bases). Germline V gives CDR1 SEHNR, CDR2 FQNEAQ (reference sequence). V was pared by 1 base and J by 0 bases, with 8 bases between. The CDR3 spans 15 residues. Here the CDR3 reads CASSLVSGSTDTQYF. DNA of the CDR3: TGTGCCAGCAGCTTAGTGAGCGGGAGCACAGATACGCAGTATTTT.

This clone was counted between two and nine times. This chain connects TRBV9 to TRBJ2-1; 15 bases map to TRBD2. The V gene's germline CDR1 is SGDLS and CDR2 YYNGEE. The CDR3 length is 17 residues. Trimming took 0 bases from V and 7 from J; bases not matched to a gene: 5. CDR3 region: CASSVATGLAGGNEQFF. The CDR3, as DNA: TGTGCCAGCAGCGTAGCTACGGGACTAGCGGGAGGTAATGAGCAGTTCTTC.

The chain is built from TRBV7-9 and TRBJ1-1; maybe TRBD1 (5 bases). The CDR3 extends over 11 amino acids. V shed 1 base and J shed 8 bases, with 5 bases lying between them. Per germline, CDR1 SEHNR and CDR2 FQNEAQ (reference sequence). The DNA of the CDR3 is TGTGCCAGCAGCTTAGAGGGGGAAGCTTTCTTT. As protein: CASSLEGEAFF. Based on the CDR3 plus reference TRBV7-9 and TRBJ1-1, the full variable domain is DTGVSQNPRHKITKRGQNVTFRCDPISEHNRLYWYRQTLGQGPEFLTYFQNEAQLEKSRLLSDRFSAERPKGSFSTLEIQRTEQGDSAMYLCASSLEGEAFFGQGTRLTVV.